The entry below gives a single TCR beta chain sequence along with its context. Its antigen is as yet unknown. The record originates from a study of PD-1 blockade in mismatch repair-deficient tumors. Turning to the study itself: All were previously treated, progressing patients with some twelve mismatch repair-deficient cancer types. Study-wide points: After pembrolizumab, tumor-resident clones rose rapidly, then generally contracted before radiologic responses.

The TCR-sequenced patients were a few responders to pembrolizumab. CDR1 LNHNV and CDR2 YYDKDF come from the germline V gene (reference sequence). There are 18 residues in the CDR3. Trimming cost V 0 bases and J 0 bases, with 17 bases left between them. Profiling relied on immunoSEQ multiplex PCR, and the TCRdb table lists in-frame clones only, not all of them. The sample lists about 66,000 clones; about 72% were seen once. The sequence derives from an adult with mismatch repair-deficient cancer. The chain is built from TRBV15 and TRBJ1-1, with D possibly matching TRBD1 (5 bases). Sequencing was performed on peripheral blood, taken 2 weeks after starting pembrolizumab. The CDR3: CATSREVGAGGMNTEAFF. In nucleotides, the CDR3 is TGTGCCACCAGCAGAGAAGTAGGGGCGGGCGGCATGAACACTGAAGCTTTCTTT.